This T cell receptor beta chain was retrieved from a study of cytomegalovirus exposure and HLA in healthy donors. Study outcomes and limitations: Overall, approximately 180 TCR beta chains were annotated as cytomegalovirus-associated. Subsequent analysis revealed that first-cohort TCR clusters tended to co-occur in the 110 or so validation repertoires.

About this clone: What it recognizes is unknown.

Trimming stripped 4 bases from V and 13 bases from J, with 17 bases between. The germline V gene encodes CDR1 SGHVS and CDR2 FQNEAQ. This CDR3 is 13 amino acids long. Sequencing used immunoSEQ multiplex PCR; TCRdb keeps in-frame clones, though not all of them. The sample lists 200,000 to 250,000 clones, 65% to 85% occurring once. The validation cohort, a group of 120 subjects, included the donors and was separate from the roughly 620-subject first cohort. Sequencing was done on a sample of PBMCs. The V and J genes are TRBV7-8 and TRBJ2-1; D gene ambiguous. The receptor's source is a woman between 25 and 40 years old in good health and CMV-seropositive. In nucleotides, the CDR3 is TGTGCCAGCAGCTCCAAAGTATCCTCGCCCCAGTTCTTC. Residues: CASSSKVSSPQFF.